This passage covers 29 T cell receptor beta chains from one sample sequenced in a study of shared clonotypes between healthy human individuals. The naive CD8 fraction comprised CD45RO-negative cells positively selected for CCR7 and excluded terminally differentiated effector memory CD45RA+ cells. Method: immunoSEQ multiplex PCR; TCRdb's copy keeps in-frame clones and lacks some. The repertoire holds roughly 2.1 million clones, with about 92% as singletons. Sequencing was done on a sample of naive CD8+ T cells from PBMCs. The receptor source for this set is a man younger than 30 in good health. Some clones in this sample may be carry-over from other donors' samples.

This chain links TRBV29-1 with TRBJ1-1, with a tentative D call TRBD1 (6 bases). The CDR3 is made up of 12 amino acids. The V end was cut by 7 bases, the J end by 6 bases, with 15 bases between. The germline gives CDR1 SQVTM, CDR2 ANQGSEA. The CDR3 sequence is CSARTDSAEAFF. DNA for the CDR3: TGCAGCGCCCGGACAGATTCGGCTGAAGCTTTCTTT.

This chain joins TRBV15 and TRBJ1-2; possible D gene TRBD1, 6 bases. In germline, CDR1 is LNHNV, CDR2 YYDKDF (reference sequence). Trimming took off 0 bases at V and 6 bases at J, with 17 bases between the two ends. CDR3 length: 16 residues. This CDR3 is CATSRETGSILDGYTF. The CDR3 DNA sequence: TGTGCCACCAGCAGAGAGACAGGCTCTATCCTGGATGGCTACACCTTC.

This chain uses TRBV4-1 with TRBJ2-3, with D unclear. Trimming left V 1 base short and J 10 bases short, with 12 bases between. CDR3 length: 13 residues. The germline CDR1 and CDR2 sequences are MGHRA and YSYEKL. This CDR3 reads CASSQGLWQSQYF. CDR3 in DNA: TGCGCCAGCAGCCAAGGCCTCTGGCAGTCGCAGTATTTT.

The rearrangement links TRBV7-9 to TRBJ2-1; D may be TRBD1 (5 bases). V was shortened by 6 bases and J by 4 bases, with 13 bases between the two germline ends. Germline V CDR1 and CDR2: SEHNR, FQNEAQ (reference sequence). This CDR3 contains 14 residues. The CDR3 here is CASSGAGPYNEQFF. Here the CDR3 DNA reads TGTGCCAGCAGTGGGGCAGGGCCGTACAATGAGCAGTTCTTC.

The chain combines TRBV19 with TRBJ1-5; 9 positions agree with TRBD1. The CDR3 extends over 20 amino acids. V dropped 4 bases and J dropped 6; count of bases not matched to a gene: 22. Germline assignment: CDR1 LNHDA and CDR2 SQIVND (reference sequence). This CDR3 reads CASSTTTSGTGWVRGQPQHF. The CDR3 nucleotides are TGTGCCAGTAGTACCACAACCTCCGGGACAGGGTGGGTACGCGGTCAGCCCCAGCATTTT.

The rearrangement uses TRBV6-5 and TRBJ1-2; D not resolved. V lost 1 base and J lost 2, with 8 bases in between. The CDR3 covers 14 residues. In germline, CDR1 is MNHEY, CDR2 SVGAGI. For the CDR3, the DNA is TGTGCCAGCAGTTACTTTCCCCAGAACTATGGCTACACCTTC. This codes for CASSYFPQNYGYTF.

This sequence joins TRBV6-5 and TRBJ2-7, with D unresolved. Trimming removed 1 base at V and 3 bases at J, with 13 bases between. The CDR3 is made up of 15 amino acids. The germline CDR1 and CDR2 sequences are MNHEY and SVGAGI. In DNA, the CDR3 is TGTGCCAGCAGTTACTTGGGCGGCCGGAGCTACGAGCAGTACTTC. Protein product: CASSYLGGRSYEQYF.

The CDR3 DNA sequence: TGTGCCAGCAGCGCGGCAGGGGGCTCGTACACCGGGGAGCTGTTTTTT. This sequence encodes CASSAAGGSYTGELFF. This rearrangement joins TRBV9 to TRBJ2-2; 8 bases are a match to TRBD1. Germline V gives CDR1 SGDLS, CDR2 YYNGEE. Trimming cost V 3 bases and J 3 bases; bases outside gene matches: 7. The CDR3 is 16 residues long. Looking up the rest from reference TRBV9 and TRBJ2-2 gives the full variable domain: DSGVTQTPKHLITATGQRVTLRCSPRSGDLSVYWYQQSLDQGLQFLIQYYNGEERAKGNILERFSAQQFPDLHSELNLSSLELGDSALYFCASSAAGGSYTGELFFGEGSRLTVL.

V usage is TRBV9 and J usage is TRBJ2-5; D is perhaps TRBD2 (5 bases). V was cut by 4 bases and J by 1 base, with 8 bases left in between. The CDR3 has 13 amino acids. Germline lookup yields CDR1 SGDLS and CDR2 YYNGEE. The CDR3, as DNA: TGTGCCAGCAGCCCGGGGAGCCAAGAGACCCAGTACTTC. Encoded protein: CASSPGSQETQYF.

J is TRBJ2-1 and V is TRBV7-2; D unresolved. Trimming removed 1 base from V and 10 bases from J, with 8 bases in between. This CDR3 has 12 residues. Germline V gene lookup returns CDR1 SGHTA and CDR2 FQGNSA. The CDR3 region has the DNA TGTGCCAGCAGCTTAGGATCCAGCGAGCAGTTCTTC. This codes for CASSLGSSEQFF.

The chain recombines TRBV5-1 with TRBJ2-7, with TRBD2 matching 9 bases. CDR1 and CDR2 from the germline V gene are SGHRS and YFSETQ. CDR3 length: 24 residues. J gave up 3 bases and V 3 bases, and 34 bases lay outside the gene matches. CDR3 amino acids: CASSSPVRDSPGTSIGLEYYEQYF. CDR3 nucleotide sequence: TGCGCCAGCAGCTCCCCGGTCCGGGACAGTCCCGGGACTAGCATCGGTTTGGAATACTACGAGCAGTACTTC.

This clone came up a few times. The V and J genes are TRBV7-9 and TRBJ2-1; TRBD2 aligns across 10 bases. This CDR3 comprises 14 residues. Germline CDR1 SEHNR, CDR2 FQNEAQ (reference sequence). Germline trimming cut 4 bases from V and 8 bases from J; bases unmatched to any gene: 5. In nucleotides, the CDR3 is TGTGCCAGCAGCTCCTGGACTAGCGGCTATGAGCAGTTCTTC. It specifies CASSSWTSGYEQFF.

Points on this clone: Other DNA sequences of this sample code for an identical CDR3. The J gene is TRBJ2-7, the V gene TRBV27, with D tentatively TRBD1 or TRBD2 (6 bases each). Trimming took 5 bases from V and 2 from J, leaving 13 bases between them. In germline, CDR1 is MNHEY, CDR2 SMNVEV (reference sequence). The CDR3 is 14 amino acids. CDR3: CASSLLGGPYEQYF. The CDR3 nucleotides are TGTGCCAGCAGTCTTTTGGGGGGCCCCTACGAGCAGTACTTC.

This chain uses TRBV2 with TRBJ2-5, with TRBD2 matching 9 bases. Germline trimming cut 6 bases from V and 2 bases from J; bases unmatched to any gene: 10. This CDR3 comprises 16 residues. Germline V CDR1 and CDR2: SNHLY, FYNNEI. This CDR3 is CASSDLFLAGQETQYF. The CDR3 DNA follows: TGTGCCAGCAGCGACCTTTTCCTAGCGGGACAAGAGACCCAGTACTTC.

The V gene is TRBV13, the J gene TRBJ2-7; D possibly corresponds to TRBD1 (5 bases). Germline V gene lookup returns CDR1 PRHDT and CDR2 FYEKMQ (reference sequence). With 0 bases removed from V and 4 bases from J, the gap between germline ends came to 10 bases. The CDR3 is 14 amino acids. The CDR3 nucleotides read TGTGCCAGCAGCTTAGGGACAGCATTTTACGAGCAGTACTTC. It is translated as CASSLGTAFYEQYF.

This rearrangement joins TRBV27 to TRBJ2-5; 9 bases are a match to TRBD1. This CDR3 contains 15 residues. With V trimmed by 5 bases and J by 5 bases, 9 bases remained unmatched. Germline assignment: CDR1 MNHEY and CDR2 SMNVEV (reference sequence). The CDR3 region has the DNA TGTGCCAGCAGTCTTGGAACAGGGGGCCGGGAGACCCAGTACTTC. Protein product: CASSLGTGGRETQYF.

This sequence joins TRBV28 and TRBJ2-5; D not certain. V was cut by 10 bases and J by 1 base, with 16 bases left in between. Germline V gene lookup returns CDR1 MDHEN and CDR2 SYDVKM. CDR3 size: 14 residues. The CDR3 loop reads CATREFGIQETQYF. The CDR3 coding sequence is TGTGCCACTCGAGAATTCGGCATCCAAGAGACCCAGTACTTC.

V is TRBV11-2 and J is TRBJ1-2, with D unresolved. Germline CDR1 SGHAT, CDR2 FQNNGV. The length of the CDR3 is 18 residues. V was clipped by 4 bases and J by 3 bases, with 24 bases between them. CDR3 sequence: CASSSIPERSRADYGYTF. The CDR3 DNA follows: TGTGCCAGCAGCTCTATCCCTGAACGCTCGAGGGCGGACTATGGCTACACCTTC. The full variable domain, its missing parts supplied by reference TRBV11-2 and TRBJ1-2, is EAGVAQSPRYKIIEKRQSVAFWCNPISGHATLYWYQQILGQGPKLLIQFQNNGVVDDSQLPKDRFSAERLKGVDSTLKIQPAKLEDSAVYLCASSSIPERSRADYGYTFGSGTRLTVV.

Worth noting for this clone: Distinct nucleotide sequences in the sample also encode this CDR3. V usage is TRBV27 and J usage is TRBJ1-3; D gene ambiguous. V shed 0 bases and J shed 4 bases, with 4 bases lying between them. This CDR3 has 13 residues. Germline CDR1 MNHEY, CDR2 SMNVEV (reference sequence). The DNA for the CDR3 is TGTGCCAGCAGTTTATCGTCCGGAAACACCATATATTTT. It is translated as CASSLSSGNTIYF.

The rearrangement links TRBV11-3 to TRBJ1-6, with no clear D. CDR3 length: 11 residues. Germline V gene lookup returns CDR1 SGHNT and CDR2 YENEEA. Trimming cost V 6 bases and J 8 bases, with 5 bases left between them. CDR3 nucleotides: TGTGCCAGCAGGCTCGATTCACCCCTCCACTTT. Protein: CASRLDSPLHF.

This clone has just one count. V usage is TRBV27 and J usage is TRBJ1-1; TRBD1 agrees at 9 bases. The trim removed 6 bases at V and 5 bases at J, leaving 16 bases unmatched. Germline CDR1 and CDR2: MNHEY and SMNVEV (reference sequence). The CDR3 is made up of 17 amino acids. CDR3: CASRLWDPGQGRTEAFF. Written as DNA, the CDR3 is TGTGCCAGCAGACTATGGGATCCGGGACAGGGCCGTACTGAAGCTTTCTTT.

The V gene is TRBV15, the J gene TRBJ1-4, with no clear D. Germline loops: CDR1 LNHNV, CDR2 YYDKDF (reference sequence). The CDR3 extends over 17 amino acids. V gave up 4 bases and J gave up 8 bases, with 23 bases separating them. This CDR3 is CATSTYHPPGPGEKLFF. The CDR3 nucleotides read TGTGCCACCAGCACCTATCATCCTCCCGGGCCGGGGGAAAAACTGTTTTTT.

This clone was seen more than once but under ten times. The chain has TRBV7-2 and TRBJ2-1, with D hard to call. The germline V gene has CDR1 SGHTA and CDR2 FQGNSA. Trimming left V 3 bases short and J 4 bases short, with 4 bases between. The CDR3 contains 12 residues. This chain's CDR3 is CASSFIYNEQFF. The CDR3 DNA reads as TGTGCCAGCAGCTTCATTTACAATGAGCAGTTCTTC.

This chain joins TRBV7-9 and TRBJ2-5; D may match TRBD1 or TRBD2 (6 bases each). The ends were cut back, 5 bases at V and 7 bases at J, with 17 bases in the middle. Germline CDR1 is SEHNR and CDR2 is FQNEAQ (reference sequence). This CDR3 spans 14 amino acids. The CDR3 loop reads CASSKRGDGVTQYF. CDR3 in DNA: TGTGCCAGCAGCAAGAGGGGGGATGGGGTGACCCAGTACTTC.

The CDR3 DNA reads as TGCGCCAGCAGGGGGCCAGACGGAGTCCCCGGGGAGCTGTTTTTT. It specifies CASRGPDGVPGELFF. The chain links TRBV10-2 to TRBJ2-2, with D perhaps matching TRBD1 (5 bases). Germline-derived CDR1 and CDR2 are WSHSY and SAAADI. Trimming removed 6 bases from V and 6 bases from J, with 17 bases in between. This CDR3 contains 15 residues.

The J gene is TRBJ2-7, the V gene TRBV6-1, with TRBD1 identical over 8 bases. The trim removed 3 bases at V and 4 bases at J, leaving 8 bases unmatched. The CDR3 extends over 15 amino acids. Germline assignment: CDR1 MNHNS and CDR2 SASEGT. CDR3 in amino acids: CASSDGLDRVYEQYF. CDR3 bases: TGTGCCAGCAGTGACGGTTTGGACAGGGTTTACGAGCAGTACTTC.

The chain uses TRBV7-6 and TRBJ1-1, with a tentative D call TRBD1 (5 bases). Germline-derived CDR1 and CDR2 are SGHVS and FNYEAQ. With 1 base removed from V and 5 bases from J, the gap between germline ends came to 20 bases. The CDR3 contains 17 residues. The CDR3 protein is CASSLGRGGVGRTEAFF. CDR3 DNA sequence: TGTGCCAGCAGCTTAGGTAGGGGAGGGGTAGGGAGAACTGAAGCTTTCTTT. Full variable domain (outside the CDR3, taken from reference TRBV7-6 and TRBJ1-1): GAGVSQSPRYKVTKRGQDVALRCDPISGHVSLYWYRQALGQGPEFLTYFNYEAQQDKSGLPNDRFSAERPEGSISTLTIQRTEQRDSAMYRCASSLGRGGVGRTEAFFGQGTRLTVV.

The V call is TRBV4-2, the J call TRBJ1-4; D is perhaps TRBD1 (6 bases). Germline V gene sequence: CDR1 LGHNA, CDR2 YNFKEQ. Trimming took off 0 bases at V and 7 bases at J, with 15 bases between the two ends. The CDR3 has 16 residues. This CDR3 is CASSQDQGGAAEKLFF. The CDR3 nucleotides are TGTGCCAGCAGCCAAGATCAAGGGGGGGCGGCTGAAAAACTGTTTTTT.

As regards this clone: This same CDR3 is encoded by further DNA sequences in the sample. The genes are TRBV27 and TRBJ2-7, with 10 bases matching TRBD1. This CDR3 has 15 residues. The germline gives CDR1 MNHEY, CDR2 SMNVEV (reference sequence). J gave up 6 bases and V 4 bases, and 9 bases lay outside the gene matches. CDR3 coding DNA: TGTGCCAGCAGTTCCCCCGGACAGGGGGTGCGCGAGCAGTACTTC. This gives the protein CASSSPGQGVREQYF.